This T cell receptor (beta chain) derives from a study of T cell responses to AZD1222 COVID-19 vaccine. About the study: Some second doses came at about 4 weeks and others at about 12 weeks; these were pooled. Whole-study results and caveats: Clonal diversity was possibly underestimated, and the donors were mostly white British, with more females.

The CDR3 spans 14 residues. The V and J ends lost 6 bases and 6 bases, in that order; junction bases with no gene match: 6. CDR1 and CDR2 from the germline V gene are MNHNS and SASEGT. The data were produced by immunoSEQ multiplex PCR, yet TCRdb's version contains in-frame clones alone and is incomplete. The sample shows 150,000 or so clones, 88% of them seen only once. To note about this clone: Its antigen is not known.

This sequence joins TRBV6-1 and TRBJ1-5; 9 bases are shared with TRBD1. This specimen consisted of peripheral blood, obtained on day 0 of AZD1222 vaccination. This sequence originates from an adult in good health. The CDR3 DNA reads as TGTGCCAGCAGCCTTGGACAGGGGCCTCAGCCCCAGCATTTT. Amino acids: CASSLGQGPQPQHF.